This is a list of T cell receptor beta chains from one sample in a study of blood T cell repertoires in COVID-19. Assay used: immunoSEQ multiplex PCR; TCRdb lists only in-frame clones, some missing. The data show 9,000 to 9,500 clones, 86% seen once. Sequencing used peripheral blood. These TCRs come from a human donor in a cohort sampled during active COVID-19. The conserved cysteine and the conserved F or W are not part of the CDR3 here.

j_gene | v_gene | len | CDR3aa
TRBJ2-3 | TRBV9 | 12 | ASSTRREPDTQY
TRBJ1-1 | TRBV3-1/TRBV3-2 | 13 | ASSPGQLKNTEAF
TRBJ2-7 | TRBV19 | 12 | ASSASGMAYEQY
TRBJ1-1 | TRBV30 | 12 | AWSVRGIRGEAF
TRBJ2-7 | TRBV29-1 | 11 | SANPRDSYEQY
TRBJ2-1 | TRBV7-9 | 14 | ASSLGGTGQILEQF
TRBJ2-1 | TRBV27 | 15 | ASSLGLAGGSYNEQF
TRBJ2-5 | TRBV5-4 | 13 | ASSLFRTGEETQY
TRBJ2-3 | TRBV15 | 13 | ATSRETSRTDTQY
TRBJ2-5 | TRBV12-3/TRBV12-4 | 11 | ASSLLGGETQY
TRBJ2-7 | TRBV3-1/TRBV3-2 | 15 | ASSQDIAGPGGYEQY
TRBJ2-1 | TRBV5-4 | 13 | ASSGSGKSYNEQF
TRBJ1-1 | TRBV18 | 11 | ASSPPGGTEAF
TRBJ2-1 | TRBV19 | 15 | ASSRLPGQGAYNEQF
TRBJ2-3 | TRBV9 | 11 | ASGRDLTDTQY
TRBJ1-1 | TRBV19 | 10 | ATQTGLAEAF
TRBJ1-5 | TRBV6-6 | 12 | ASSGDTSNQPQH
TRBJ2-7 | TRBV3-1/TRBV3-2 | 15 | ASSQDLTLYRGYEQY
TRBJ2-7 | TRBV5-4 | 12 | ASSPGQGAYEQY
TRBJ2-2 | TRBV2 | 13 | ASMRTGTNTGELF
TRBJ1-5 | TRBV6-5 | 12 | ASRRDRGGQPQH
TRBJ2-1 | TRBV24-1 | 14 | ATSDQLAGGPNEQF
TRBJ2-1 | TRBV19 | 12 | ASSMGEGFNEQF
TRBJ1-1 | TRBV9 | 17 | ASSPRGGQKFDMNTEAF
TRBJ1-6 | TRBV5-1 | 15 | ASSPEPPGTGNSPLH
TRBJ1-2 | TRBV5-6 | 13 | ASSYGTGWRYGYT
TRBJ1-2 | TRBV27 | 11 | ASSTGQGIVGT
TRBJ2-7 | TRBV27 | 12 | ASSPIRGAYEQY
TRBJ1-2 | TRBV6-1 | 13 | ASSEAGGAVYGYT
TRBJ2-1 | TRBV9 | 13 | ASSAGTSGRNEQF
TRBJ1-1 | TRBV7-9 | 12 | ASSLGTGWAEAF
TRBJ1-2 | TRBV2 | 13 | ASSVEDLKWVGYT
TRBJ2-2 | TRBV28 | 13 | ASSSDRGLTGELF
TRBJ1-1 | TRBV18 | 12 | ASSRAGQGTEAF
TRBJ1-2 | TRBV19 | 12 | ASSQQGANYGYT
TRBJ1-2 | TRBV7-9 | 11 | ASSLVENYGYT
TRBJ2-7 | TRBV6-2/TRBV6-3 | 14 | ASSGTGPTFVDEQY
TRBJ1-2 | TRBV4-1 | 12 | ASSQEQGASGYT
TRBJ2-6 | TRBV6-4 | 14 | ASSELAGVGANVLT
TRBJ2-4 | TRBV6-5 | 12 | ASRDRGAKNIQY
TRBJ1-5 | TRBV6-5 | 12 | ASSPGGGNQPQH
TRBJ1-1 | TRBV28 | 13 | ASSAHDTLNTEAF
TRBJ2-1 | TRBV7-2 | 15 | ASSLSPAGVSGNEQF
TRBJ2-7 | TRBV27 | 13 | ASSWTGLTRGEQY
TRBJ1-1 | TRBV19 | 10 | ASSIGLSPSV
TRBJ2-2 | TRBV3-1/TRBV3-2 | 12 | ASSQERRGGELF
TRBJ2-2 | TRBV7-9 | 14 | ASSWGDDLAEGELF
TRBJ2-7 | TRBV5-5 | 8 | ASSLDREY
TRBJ2-2 | TRBV21-1 | 14 | ASPPGAGGGTGELF
TRBJ2-5 | TRBV27 | 14 | ASSLLGDSVQETQY
TRBJ2-1 | TRBV11-2 | 9 | ASSLANEQF
TRBJ2-5 | TRBV19 | 12 | ASSPWGGAETQY
TRBJ2-7 | TRBV13 | 11 | ASSSTNSYEQY
TRBJ2-2 | TRBV10-1 | 10 | ASSGSGRELF
TRBJ2-7 | TRBV7-9 | 12 | ASTAGRDSYEQY
TRBJ1-5 | TRBV2 | 12 | ASSEGTKPRPQH
TRBJ2-1 | TRBV24-1 | 15 | ATSDVSSGLSYNEQF
TRBJ2-4 | TRBV11-2 | 12 | ASSSTLVKNIQY